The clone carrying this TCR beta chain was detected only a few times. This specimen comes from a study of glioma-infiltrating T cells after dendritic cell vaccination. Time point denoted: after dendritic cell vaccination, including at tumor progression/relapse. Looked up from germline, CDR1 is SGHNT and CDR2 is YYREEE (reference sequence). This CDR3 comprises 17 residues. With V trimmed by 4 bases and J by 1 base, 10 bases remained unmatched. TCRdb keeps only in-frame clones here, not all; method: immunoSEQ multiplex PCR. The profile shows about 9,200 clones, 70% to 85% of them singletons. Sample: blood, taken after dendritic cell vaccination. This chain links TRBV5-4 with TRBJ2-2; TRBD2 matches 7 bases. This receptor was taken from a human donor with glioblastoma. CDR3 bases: TGTGCCAGCAGCCAAGAGGGGCTAGCGGAGAACACCGGGGAGCTGTTTTTT. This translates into CASSQEGLAENTGELFF.